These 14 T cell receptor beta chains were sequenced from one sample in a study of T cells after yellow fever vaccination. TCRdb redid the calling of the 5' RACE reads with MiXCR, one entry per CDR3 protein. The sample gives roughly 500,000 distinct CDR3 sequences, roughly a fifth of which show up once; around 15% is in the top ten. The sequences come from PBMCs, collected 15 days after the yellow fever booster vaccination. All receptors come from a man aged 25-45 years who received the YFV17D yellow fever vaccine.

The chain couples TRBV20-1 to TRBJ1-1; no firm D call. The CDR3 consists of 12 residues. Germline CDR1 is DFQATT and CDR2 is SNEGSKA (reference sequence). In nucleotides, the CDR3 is TGCAGGCCGGCTGGTGGGAACACTGAAGCTTTCTTT. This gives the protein CRPAGGNTEAFF.

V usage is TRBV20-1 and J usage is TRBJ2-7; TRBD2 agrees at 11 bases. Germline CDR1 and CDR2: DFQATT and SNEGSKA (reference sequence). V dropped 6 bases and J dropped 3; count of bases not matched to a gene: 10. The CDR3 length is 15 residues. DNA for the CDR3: TGCAGTGCCACTATGGGACTAGCGGAGGGCTACGAGCAGTACTTC. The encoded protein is CSATMGLAEGYEQYF.

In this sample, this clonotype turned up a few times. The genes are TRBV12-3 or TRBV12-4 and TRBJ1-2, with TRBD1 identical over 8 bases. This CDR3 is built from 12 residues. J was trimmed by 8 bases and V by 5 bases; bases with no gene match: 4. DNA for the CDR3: TGTGCCAGCAGTCCCCGGGACAGGGGCTACACCTTC. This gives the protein CASSPRDRGYTF.

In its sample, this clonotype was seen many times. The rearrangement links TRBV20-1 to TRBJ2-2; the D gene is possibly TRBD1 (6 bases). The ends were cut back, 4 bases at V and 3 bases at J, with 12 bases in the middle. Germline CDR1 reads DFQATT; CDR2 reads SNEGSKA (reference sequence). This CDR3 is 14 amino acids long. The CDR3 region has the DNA TGCAGTGCTATTACCCACAGGGACACCGGGGAGCTGTTTTTT. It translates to CSAITHRDTGELFF.

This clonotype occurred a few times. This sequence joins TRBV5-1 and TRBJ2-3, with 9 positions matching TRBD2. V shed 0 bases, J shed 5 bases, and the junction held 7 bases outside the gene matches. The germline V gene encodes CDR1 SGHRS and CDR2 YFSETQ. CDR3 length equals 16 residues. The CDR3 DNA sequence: TGCGCCAGCAGCTTGGGTTCTAGCGGGACTGGAGATACGCAGTATTTT. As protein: CASSLGSSGTGDTQYF.

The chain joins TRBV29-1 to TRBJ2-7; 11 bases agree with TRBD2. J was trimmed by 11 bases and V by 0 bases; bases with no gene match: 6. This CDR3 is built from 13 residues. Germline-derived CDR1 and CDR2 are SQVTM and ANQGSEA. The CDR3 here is CSVEETSGSGKYF. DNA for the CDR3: TGCAGCGTTGAAGAAACTAGCGGGAGTGGGAAGTACTTC.

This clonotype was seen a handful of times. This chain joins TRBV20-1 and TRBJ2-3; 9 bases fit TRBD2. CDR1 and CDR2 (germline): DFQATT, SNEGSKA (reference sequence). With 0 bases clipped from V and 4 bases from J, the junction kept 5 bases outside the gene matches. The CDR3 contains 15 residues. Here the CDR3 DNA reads TGCAGTGCTAGAGATCGCGGGAGGGTTCCAGATACGCAGTATTTT. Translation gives CSARDRGRVPDTQYF.

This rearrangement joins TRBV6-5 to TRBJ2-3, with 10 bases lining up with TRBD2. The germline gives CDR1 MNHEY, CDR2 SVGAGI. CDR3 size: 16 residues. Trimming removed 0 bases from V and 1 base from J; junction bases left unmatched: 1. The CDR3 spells CASSYSLAGGTDTQYF. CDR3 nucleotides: TGTGCCAGCAGTTACTCCCTAGCGGGAGGCACAGATACGCAGTATTTT.

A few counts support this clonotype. As DNA, the CDR3 is TGTGCCAGCAGCCAAGAGACGTATCTTTCCAATGAGCAGTTCTTC. It codes for CASSQETYLSNEQFF. The rearrangement uses TRBV3-1 and TRBJ2-1, with D unresolved. Trimming took 0 bases from V and 6 from J, leaving 12 bases between them. CDR1 and CDR2 from the germline V gene are LGHDT and YNNKEL (reference sequence). This CDR3 has 15 residues.

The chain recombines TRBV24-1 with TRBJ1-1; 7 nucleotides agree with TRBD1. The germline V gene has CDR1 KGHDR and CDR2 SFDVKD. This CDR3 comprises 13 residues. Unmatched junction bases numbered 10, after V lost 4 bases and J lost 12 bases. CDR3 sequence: CATSESTGLRTFF. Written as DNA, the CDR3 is TGTGCCACCAGTGAATCGACAGGGTTAAGAACTTTCTTT.

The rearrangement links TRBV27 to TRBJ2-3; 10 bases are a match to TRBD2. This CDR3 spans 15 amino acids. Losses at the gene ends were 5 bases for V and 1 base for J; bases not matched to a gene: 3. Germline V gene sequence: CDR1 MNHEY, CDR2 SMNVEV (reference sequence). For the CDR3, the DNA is TGTGCCAGCAGTGGACTAGCGGTTGGCACAGATACGCAGTATTTT. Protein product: CASSGLAVGTDTQYF.

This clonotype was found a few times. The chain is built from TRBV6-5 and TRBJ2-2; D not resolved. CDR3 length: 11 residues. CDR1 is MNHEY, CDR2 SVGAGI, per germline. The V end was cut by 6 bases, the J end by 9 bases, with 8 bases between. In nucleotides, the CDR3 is TGTGCCAGCAGGGCGGTCAGGGAGCTGTTTTTT. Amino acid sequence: CASRAVRELFF.

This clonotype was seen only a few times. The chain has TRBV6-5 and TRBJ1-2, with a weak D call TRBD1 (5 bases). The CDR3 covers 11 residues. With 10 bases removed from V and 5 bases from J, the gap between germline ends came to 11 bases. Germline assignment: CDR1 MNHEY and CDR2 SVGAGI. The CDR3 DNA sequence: TGTGCCACTGGAGGGGTTTATGGCTACACCTTC. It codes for CATGGVYGYTF.

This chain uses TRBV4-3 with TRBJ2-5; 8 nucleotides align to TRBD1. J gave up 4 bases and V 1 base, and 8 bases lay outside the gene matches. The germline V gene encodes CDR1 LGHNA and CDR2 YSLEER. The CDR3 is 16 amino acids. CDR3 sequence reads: CASSQAWTGRPETQYF. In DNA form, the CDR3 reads TGCGCCAGCAGCCAAGCGTGGACAGGGAGGCCAGAGACCCAGTACTTC.